Presented here are 21 T cell receptor beta chains from one specimen sequenced in a study of cytomegalovirus exposure and HLA in healthy donors. Data came from immunoSEQ multiplex PCR; TCRdb stores just in-frame clones and leaves some out. The sample holds tens of thousands of clones, approximately 96% seen once. Material for sequencing was PBMCs. These receptors originate from a woman aged 18-35 years in good health and CMV-seropositive.

The chain joins TRBV11-2 to TRBJ1-2; TRBD1 aligns across 7 bases. This CDR3 region has 14 residues. J was trimmed by 6 bases and V by 5 bases; bases with no gene match: 9. Germline CDR1 and CDR2: SGHAT and FQNNGV. The CDR3 spells CASSPQTGRDGYTF. The CDR3 DNA sequence: TGTGCCAGCAGCCCCCAGACAGGGCGGGATGGCTACACCTTC.

This sequence joins TRBV27 and TRBJ2-1, with TRBD2 matching over 7 bases. This CDR3 has 11 amino acids. The germline gives CDR1 MNHEY, CDR2 SMNVEV (reference sequence). J was trimmed by 12 bases and V by 6 bases; bases with no gene match: 5. The CDR3 sequence is CASRSGEAQFF. In nucleotides, the CDR3 is TGTGCCAGCAGAAGCGGGGAGGCGCAGTTCTTC.

This clone was seen a single time. The chain links TRBV20-1 to TRBJ2-5; 7 positions agree with TRBD2. V gave up 7 bases and J gave up 1 base; unmatched junction bases: 0. In germline, CDR1 is DFQATT, CDR2 SNEGSKA (reference sequence). The CDR3 totals 11 residues. In DNA, the CDR3 is TGCAGTGGGACTAGCCAAGAGACCCAGTACTTC. Its translation: CSGTSQETQYF.

The chain has TRBV7-9 and TRBJ2-1, with 16 bases identical to TRBD2. Germline CDR1 is SEHNR and CDR2 is FQNEAQ (reference sequence). J lost 0 bases, V lost 5 bases, and 4 bases had no gene match. CDR3 length: 18 residues. In DNA, the CDR3 is TGTGCCAGCAGCAAGGGACTAGCGGGAGGGCCCTCCTACAATGAGCAGTTCTTC. Translation: CASSKGLAGGPSYNEQFF. The full variable domain, with the rest looked up from reference TRBV7-9 and TRBJ2-1, is DTGVSQNPRHKITKRGQNVTFRCDPISEHNRLYWYRQTLGQGPEFLTYFQNEAQLEKSRLLSDRFSAERPKGSFSTLEIQRTEQGDSAMYLCASSKGLAGGPSYNEQFFGPGTRLTVL.

The gene calls are TRBV7-9 and TRBJ2-1; D not resolved. Germline CDR1 and CDR2: SEHNR and FQNEAQ (reference sequence). The CDR3 spans 12 residues. Trimming shortened V by 1 base and J by 8 bases, and 6 bases separated the two germline ends. CDR3: CASSLGSDEQFF. In DNA, the CDR3 is TGTGCCAGCAGCTTAGGGTCGGATGAGCAGTTCTTC.

The rearrangement links TRBV27 to TRBJ1-2, with D possibly being TRBD1 (6 bases). This CDR3 spans 15 amino acids. Germline CDR1 and CDR2: MNHEY and SMNVEV (reference sequence). V lost 4 bases, J lost 3 bases, and 15 bases lay in between. CDR3 nucleotides: TGTGCCAGCAGTTCGGACAGCGGACCGCACTATGGCTACACCTTC. This gives the protein CASSSDSGPHYGYTF.

This chain links TRBV27 with TRBJ1-4, with 7 bases matching TRBD1. Trimming cost V 7 bases and J 4 bases; bases outside gene matches: 3. The length of the CDR3 is 13 residues. Germline V gene data show CDR1 as MNHEY and CDR2 as SMNVEV (reference sequence). The CDR3 here is CASKGADNEKLFF. The CDR3 region has the DNA TGTGCCAGCAAGGGGGCCGATAATGAAAAACTGTTTTTT.

The chain links TRBV27 to TRBJ2-7, with D possibly matching TRBD1 (6 bases). Between the trimmed V and J ends, which lost 5 bases and 6 bases, there was a span of 20 bases. This CDR3 spans 15 amino acids. The germline V gene has CDR1 MNHEY and CDR2 SMNVEV (reference sequence). CDR3 coding DNA: TGTGCCAGCAGTGCAACAGGGTCCCTAACTTTCGAGCAGTACTTC. Protein: CASSATGSLTFEQYF.

V is TRBV30 and J is TRBJ1-2, with 7 bases matching TRBD1. After removal of 3 bases from V and 4 bases from J, the junction contained 2 bases not matched to a gene. The CDR3 is made up of 12 amino acids. Germline CDR1 is GTSNPN and CDR2 is SVGIG (reference sequence). The CDR3 DNA reads TGTGCCTGGAGACAGGGGACCTATGGCTACACCTTC. It encodes CAWRQGTYGYTF.

The chain carries TRBV28 and TRBJ2-3, with TRBD1 matching over 7 bases. Germline CDR1 MDHEN, CDR2 SYDVKM. CDR3 length: 14 residues. After removal of 4 bases from V and 6 bases from J, the junction contained 7 bases not matched to a gene. CDR3 in amino acids: CASSSYRGQDTQYF. The CDR3 region has the DNA TGTGCCAGCAGTTCCTACAGGGGCCAGGATACGCAGTATTTT.

This chain links TRBV6-1 with TRBJ2-5; 8 bases agree with TRBD2. Trimming at V came to 8 bases and at J to 7 bases, leaving 15 bases not matched to a gene. Looked up from germline, CDR1 is MNHNS and CDR2 is SASEGT. The CDR3 has 15 residues. The CDR3 DNA sequence: TGTGCCAGCTCCGACACTAGCGGCCCCTCGGGGACCCAGTACTTC. This codes for CASSDTSGPSGTQYF.

The chain combines TRBV10-3 with TRBJ2-3; 12 bases agree with TRBD2. The CDR3 contains 17 residues. With V trimmed by 2 bases and J by 6 bases, 9 bases remained unmatched. Germline values: CDR1 ENHRY, CDR2 SYGVKD. The CDR3 here is CAISETRGLAGTDTQYF. In DNA form, the CDR3 reads TGTGCCATCAGTGAGACCCGGGGACTAGCGGGTACCGATACGCAGTATTTT.

The chain carries TRBV6-5 and TRBJ2-7; tentatively, D is TRBD2 (6 bases). Germline loops: CDR1 MNHEY, CDR2 SVGAGI. V lost 6 bases, J lost 5 bases, and 14 bases lay in between. The CDR3 extends over 13 amino acids. The CDR3 spells CASRRGLAHEQYF. Written as DNA, the CDR3 is TGTGCCAGCAGACGAGGCCTAGCGCACGAGCAGTACTTC.

This CDR3 reads CASSLGGGQSSYNEQFF. The DNA for the CDR3 is TGCGCCAGCAGCTTGGGAGGGGGACAGAGCTCCTACAATGAGCAGTTCTTC. This chain uses TRBV5-1 with TRBJ2-1; TRBD1 matches at 7 bases. The CDR3 covers 17 residues. Germline lookup yields CDR1 SGHRS and CDR2 YFSETQ. Losses at the gene ends were 0 bases for V and 0 bases for J; bases not matched to a gene: 6.

The V call is TRBV6-5, the J call TRBJ2-7, with a weak D call TRBD1 (6 bases). CDR1 and CDR2 (germline): MNHEY, SVGAGI. The CDR3 totals 14 residues. Trimming stripped 6 bases from V and 0 bases from J, with 12 bases between. CDR3 amino acids: CASSPRGSSYEQYF. Here the CDR3 DNA reads TGTGCCAGCAGCCCCAGGGGAAGCTCCTACGAGCAGTACTTC.

The chain carries TRBV7-9 and TRBJ1-4; D is unclear. V lost 3 bases to trimming and J lost 7 bases, with 9 bases between them. Germline assignment: CDR1 SEHNR and CDR2 FQNEAQ (reference sequence). The CDR3 is 13 amino acids. The CDR3 DNA reads TGTGCCAGCAGCTTCGCGGTTACTGAAAAACTGTTTTTT. Encoded protein: CASSFAVTEKLFF.

The rearrangement joins TRBV7-9 to TRBJ2-1, with a tentative D call TRBD2 (6 bases). Deletions cut 1 base from V and 5 bases from J, with 18 bases between. The length of the CDR3 is 17 residues. CDR1 SEHNR and CDR2 FQNEAQ come from the germline V gene (reference sequence). CDR3 in amino acids: CASSLVVGSSVDNEQFF. CDR3 DNA: TGTGCCAGCAGCTTAGTGGTCGGGTCTAGCGTAGACAATGAGCAGTTCTTC.

The V gene is TRBV7-9, the J gene TRBJ2-5; tentative D call: TRBD2 (6 bases). The length of the CDR3 is 18 residues. With 1 base removed from V and 5 bases from J, the gap between germline ends came to 23 bases. Germline CDR1 and CDR2: SEHNR and FQNEAQ (reference sequence). The CDR3 sequence is CASSLEGYDKWREETQYF. The CDR3, as DNA: TGTGCCAGCAGCTTAGAAGGGTATGATAAATGGAGGGAGGAGACCCAGTACTTC.

The chain is built from TRBV7-3 and TRBJ2-1; TRBD2 matches 13 bases. The CDR3 has 13 residues. V was clipped by 5 bases and J by 10 bases; unmatched bases: 2. Germline V CDR1 and CDR2: SGHTA, FQGTGA. CDR3 nucleotide sequence: TGTGCCAGCAGCACGGGACTAGCGGGGGAGCAGTTCTTC. Encoded protein: CASSTGLAGEQFF.

The V and J genes are TRBV6-5 and TRBJ1-5; 9 bases fit TRBD1. This CDR3 comprises 13 residues. Germline values: CDR1 MNHEY, CDR2 SVGAGI. The J segment lost 6 bases and the V segment lost 10 bases, leaving 7 bases of the junction unmatched. The CDR3 DNA reads TGTGCCATCGGGACAGGGTTATTTCAGCCCCAGCATTTT. It encodes CAIGTGLFQPQHF.

The genes are TRBV6-1 and TRBJ1-2, with D possibly being TRBD1 (6 bases). The CDR3 totals 12 residues. Trimming shortened V by 5 bases and J by 4 bases, and 8 bases separated the two germline ends. CDR1 is MNHNS, CDR2 SASEGT, per germline. CDR3 amino acids: CASSLDSYGYTF. The CDR3 DNA sequence: TGTGCCAGCAGTTTGGACAGCTATGGCTACACCTTC.